These T cell receptor beta chains were read from a single sample in a study of T-cell memory formation after mild COVID-19. TCRdb reprocessed the 5' RACE reads with MiXCR, giving one entry per CDR3 protein. Of 500,000 to 600,000 distinct CDR3 sequences listed, roughly 17% are singletons. The sample consisted of PBMCs or a T cell subset sorted from them (not recorded which). Receptor source: an adult woman who had mild COVID-19 (a few samples of this study predate the infection). Cell type and time point are not known. Each CDR3 is given with its conserved first and last residue. The order of the fields is J gene, V gene, clone size, D gene, CDR3 length, CDR3 DNA, CDR3 protein. D genes are given only for firm matches. Not all rows give a size; the values are once, few, many and, for expanded clones, a class.

>TRBJ2-7|TRBV7-2|-|-|14
TGTGCCAGCAGCCCGCGACTTAGATCCTACGAGCAGTACTTC
CASSPRLRSYEQYF
>TRBJ2-7|TRBV5-1|-|TRBD1|14
TGCGCCAGCAGCTTGGTGGCAGGGGGCCTCGAGCAGTACTTC
CASSLVAGGLEQYF
>TRBJ2-5|TRBV6-2/TRBV6-3|-|-|15
TGTGCCAGCAGTTACCAAACATCTTTGCAAGAGACCCAGTACTTC
CASSYQTSLQETQYF
>TRBJ2-7|TRBV4-1|-|TRBD2|16
TGCGCCAGCAGCCAAGTCGTCAGCGGGGGGGACTACGAGCAGTACTTC
CASSQVVSGGDYEQYF
>TRBJ2-1|TRBV25-1|-|TRBD2|15
TGTGCCAGCAGTGAAATGAGCGGGGGCTACAATGAGCAGTTCTTC
CASSEMSGGYNEQFF
>TRBJ2-3|TRBV25-1|-|-|17
TGTGCCAGCAGTGTCGTCTCAGGGGGGCCGCGCACAGATACGCAGTATTTT
CASSVVSGGPRTDTQYF
>TRBJ2-2|TRBV5-1|few|TRBD1|15
TGCGCCAGCAGCTTGGGACAGGGGGCCCCCGGGGAGCTGTTTTTT
CASSLGQGAPGELFF
>TRBJ1-2|TRBV15|-|-|13
TGTGCCACCAGCAGAGATGGTATCGCTGGCTACACCTTC
CATSRDGIAGYTF
>TRBJ1-1|TRBV7-2|few|-|14
TGTGCCAGCAGCTTAGGCAGGGGTGGAACTGAAGCTTTCTTT
CASSLGRGGTEAFF
>TRBJ2-7|TRBV12-3/TRBV12-4|few|TRBD1|13
TGTGCCAGCACCATTGGGGACAGCTACGAGCAGTACTTC
CASTIGDSYEQYF
>TRBJ2-3|TRBV7-2|-|TRBD2|16
TGTGCCAGCACGCAGCTTACTAGCGGGAGGTTCGATACACAGTATTTT
CASTQLTSGRFDTQYF
>TRBJ1-1|TRBV15|-|-|14
TGTGCCACCAGCAGTACCAAGGGACTGACTGAAGCTTTCTTT
CATSSTKGLTEAFF
>TRBJ1-2|TRBV29-1|few|-|12
TGCAGCGTTGACAGGAAAGGACGTGGCTACACCTTC
CSVDRKGRGYTF
>TRBJ2-1|TRBV7-6|many|-|16
TGTGCCAGCAGCCCCTCTCCGGGGGTAGGGTACAATGAGCAGTTCTTC
CASSPSPGVGYNEQFF
>TRBJ2-5|TRBV5-5|-|-|14
TGTGCCAGCAGCGGACGACTAGTCCAAGAGACCCAGTACTTC
CASSGRLVQETQYF
>TRBJ2-2|TRBV12-3/TRBV12-4|many|-|12
TGTGCCTCGGCGGCTACCCCCGGGGAGCTGTTTTTT
CASAATPGELFF
>TRBJ2-1|TRBV20-1|few|TRBD2|14
TGCAGTGCACGGACTAGCGGGAGGGTAGCTGAGCAGTTCTTC
CSARTSGRVAEQFF
>TRBJ2-1|TRBV7-2|few|-|15
TGTGCCAGCAGCTTAGTGGCGTTCCAGGCTAATGAGCAGTTCTTC
CASSLVAFQANEQFF
>TRBJ1-2|TRBV5-6|-|-|15
TGTGCCAGCAGCTTGCCGTCCTATAGATCCTATGGCTACACCTTC
CASSLPSYRSYGYTF
>TRBJ2-1|TRBV20-1|few|TRBD1|14
TGCAGTGCTAGGGGGGACAGATGGGTTGGTGAGCAGTTCTTC
CSARGDRWVGEQFF
>TRBJ2-1|TRBV24-1|-|TRBD1|15
TGTGCCACCAGTGCCCCGGGACAGGGGGCGAATGAGCAGTTCTTC
CATSAPGQGANEQFF
>TRBJ2-4|TRBV30|few|TRBD2|16
TGTGCCTGGAGTAAGCCAGCGGGAGGACTCAAAAACATTCAGTACTTC
CAWSKPAGGLKNIQYF
>TRBJ2-7|TRBV29-1|-|TRBD1|12
TGCAGCGTTGGGGACAGGGGCTACGAGCAGTACTTC
CSVGDRGYEQYF
>TRBJ2-5|TRBV7-6|-|-|14
TGTGCCAGCAGCCCAACAGGGTGGGGAGATACCCAGTACTTC
CASSPTGWGDTQYF
>TRBJ2-7|TRBV6-1|few|TRBD2|16
TGTGCCAGCAGAAAAGGGGCTAGCGGCCTACCCTACGAGCAGTACTTC
CASRKGASGLPYEQYF
>TRBJ2-2|TRBV7-9|-|-|15
TGTGCCAGCAGCTTAGTGGCGGTGAACACCGGGGAGCTGTTTTTT
CASSLVAVNTGELFF
>TRBJ2-3|TRBV10-3|-|-|14
TGTGCCATCAGTGAAGGCGGGTCAGCCGATACGCAGTATTTT
CAISEGGSADTQYF
>TRBJ2-1|TRBV7-8|few|-|15
TGTGCCAGCAGCGGCCTAGGGGGGCTAGGCAATGAGCAGTTCTTC
CASSGLGGLGNEQFF
>TRBJ2-1|TRBV7-9|-|TRBD2|16
TGTGCCAGCAGCAAGACTAGCGGGGGCTCCTACAATGAGCAGTTCTTC
CASSKTSGGSYNEQFF
>TRBJ2-7|TRBV10-3|many|-|13
TGTGCCATCAGTGGGCACGGGGTTCCCGAGCAGTACTTC
CAISGHGVPEQYF
>TRBJ2-1|TRBV9|-|-|14
TGTGCCAGCAGCGTAGATTACGACAACAATGAGCAGTTCTTC
CASSVDYDNNEQFF
>TRBJ1-2|TRBV24-1|few|-|14
TGTGCCACCAGTGATTGGACCGACACCCATGGCTACACCTTC
CATSDWTDTHGYTF
>TRBJ2-3|TRBV7-2|-|-|14
TGTGCCAGCAGCTTAGACGGGGCGGTAGATACGCAGTATTTT
CASSLDGAVDTQYF
>TRBJ2-3|TRBV5-5|few|-|16
TGTGCCAGCAGCTTGGAAGGCTGGACAGATACAGATACGCAGTATTTT
CASSLEGWTDTDTQYF
>TRBJ1-6|TRBV3-1|-|-|13
TGTGCCAGCAGCGGGGTCTATAATTCACCCCTCCACTTT
CASSGVYNSPLHF
>TRBJ2-7|TRBV20-1|many|TRBD2|14
TGCAGTGCTAATCCTAGCGGGAGCTCCTACGAGCAGTACTTC
CSANPSGSSYEQYF
>TRBJ1-1|TRBV20-1|-|TRBD1|16
TGCAGTGCTAGAAGGCCCGGGACAGGGACGGGCACTGAAGCTTTCTTT
CSARRPGTGTGTEAFF
>TRBJ2-1|TRBV5-6|many|-|15
TGTGCCAGCACAGTAACAGGGACTTCCTACAATGAGCAGTTCTTC
CASTVTGTSYNEQFF